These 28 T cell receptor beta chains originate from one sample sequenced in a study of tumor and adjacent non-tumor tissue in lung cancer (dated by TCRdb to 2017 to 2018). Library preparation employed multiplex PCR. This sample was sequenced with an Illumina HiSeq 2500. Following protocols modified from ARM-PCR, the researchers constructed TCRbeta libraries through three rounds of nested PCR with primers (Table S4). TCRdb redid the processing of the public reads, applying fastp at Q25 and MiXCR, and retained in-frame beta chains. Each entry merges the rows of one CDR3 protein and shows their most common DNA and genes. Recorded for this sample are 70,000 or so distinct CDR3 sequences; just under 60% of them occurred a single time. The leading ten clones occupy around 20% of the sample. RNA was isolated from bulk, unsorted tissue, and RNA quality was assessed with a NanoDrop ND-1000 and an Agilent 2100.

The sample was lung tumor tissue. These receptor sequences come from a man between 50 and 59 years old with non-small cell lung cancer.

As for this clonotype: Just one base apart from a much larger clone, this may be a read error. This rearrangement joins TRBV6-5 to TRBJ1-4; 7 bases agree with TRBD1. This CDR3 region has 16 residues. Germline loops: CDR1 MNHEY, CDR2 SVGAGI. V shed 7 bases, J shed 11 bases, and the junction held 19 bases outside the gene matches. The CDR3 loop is CASNTEGFGRGGKLFF. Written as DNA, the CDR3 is TGTGCCAGCAATACCGAGGGATTCGGCAGGGGGGGGAAACTGTTTTTT.

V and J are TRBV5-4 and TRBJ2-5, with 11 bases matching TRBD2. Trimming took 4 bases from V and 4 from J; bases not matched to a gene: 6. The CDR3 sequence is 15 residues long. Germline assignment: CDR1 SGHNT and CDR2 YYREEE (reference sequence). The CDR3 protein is CASSKTSGIIETQYF. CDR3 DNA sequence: TGTGCCAGCAGCAAGACTAGCGGGATAATAGAGACCCAGTACTTC.

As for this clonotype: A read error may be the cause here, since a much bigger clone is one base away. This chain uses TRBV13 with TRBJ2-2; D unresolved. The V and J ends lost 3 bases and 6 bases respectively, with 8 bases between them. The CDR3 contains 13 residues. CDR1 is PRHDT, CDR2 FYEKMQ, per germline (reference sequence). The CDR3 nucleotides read TGTGCCAGCAGCTTTCCATTCGCCGGGGAGCTGTTTTTT. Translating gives CASSFPFAGELFF.

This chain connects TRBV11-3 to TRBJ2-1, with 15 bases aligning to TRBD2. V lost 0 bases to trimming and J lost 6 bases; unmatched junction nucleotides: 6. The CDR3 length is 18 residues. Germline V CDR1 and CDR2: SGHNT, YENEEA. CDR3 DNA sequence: TGTGCCAGCAGCTTAGAGGGACTAGCGGGAGGCTATCCCAATGAGCAGTTCTTC. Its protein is CASSLEGLAGGYPNEQFF.

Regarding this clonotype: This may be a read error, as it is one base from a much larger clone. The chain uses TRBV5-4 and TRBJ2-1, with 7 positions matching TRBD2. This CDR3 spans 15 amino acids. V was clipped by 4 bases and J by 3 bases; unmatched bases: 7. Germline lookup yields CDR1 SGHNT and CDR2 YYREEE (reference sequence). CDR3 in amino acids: CASSPSGESYNEQFF. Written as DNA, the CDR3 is TGTGCCAGCAGCCCGAGCGGGGAGAGCTACAATGAGCAGTTCTTC.

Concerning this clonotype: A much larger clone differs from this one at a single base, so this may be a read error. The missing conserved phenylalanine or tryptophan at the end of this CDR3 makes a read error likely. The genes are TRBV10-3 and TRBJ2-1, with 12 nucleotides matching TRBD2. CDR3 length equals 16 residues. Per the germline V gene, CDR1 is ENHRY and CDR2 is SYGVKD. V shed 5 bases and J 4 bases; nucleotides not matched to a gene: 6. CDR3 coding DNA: TGTGCCATCAGTCACACTCTAGCGGGAGGGTACAATGAGCAGTTCTTA. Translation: CAISHTLAGGYNEQFL.

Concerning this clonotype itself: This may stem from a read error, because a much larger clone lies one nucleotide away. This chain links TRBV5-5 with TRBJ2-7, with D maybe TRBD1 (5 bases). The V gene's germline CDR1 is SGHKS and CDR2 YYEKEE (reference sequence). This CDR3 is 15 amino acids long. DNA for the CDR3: TGTCCCAGCAGCTTGGGGCAGGCAAGCTCCTACGAGCAGTACTTC. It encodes CPSSLGQASSYEQYF.

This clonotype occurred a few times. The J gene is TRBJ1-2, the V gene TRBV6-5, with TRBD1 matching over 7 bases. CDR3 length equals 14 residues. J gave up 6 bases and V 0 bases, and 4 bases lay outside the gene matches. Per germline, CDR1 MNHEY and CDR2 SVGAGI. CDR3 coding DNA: TGTGCCAGCAGTTACTCAAACAGGGGAAATGGCTACACCTTC. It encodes CASSYSNRGNGYTF.

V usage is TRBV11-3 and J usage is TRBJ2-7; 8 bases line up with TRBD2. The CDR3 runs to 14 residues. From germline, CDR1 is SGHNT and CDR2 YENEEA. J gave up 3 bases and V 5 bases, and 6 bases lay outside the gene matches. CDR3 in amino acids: CASSPDSGIYEQYF. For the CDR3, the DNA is TGTGCCAGCAGCCCTGATAGCGGGATCTACGAGCAGTACTTC.

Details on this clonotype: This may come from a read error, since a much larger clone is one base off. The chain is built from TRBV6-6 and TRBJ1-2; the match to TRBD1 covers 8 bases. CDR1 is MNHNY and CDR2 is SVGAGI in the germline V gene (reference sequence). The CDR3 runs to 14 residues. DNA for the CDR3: TGTGCCTGCAGTTTAGGACAGGGACCATATGGCTACACCTTC. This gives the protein CACSLGQGPYGYTF.

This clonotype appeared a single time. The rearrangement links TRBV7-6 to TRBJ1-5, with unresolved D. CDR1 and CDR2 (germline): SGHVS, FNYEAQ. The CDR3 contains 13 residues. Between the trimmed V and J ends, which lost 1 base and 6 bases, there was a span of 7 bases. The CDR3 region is CASSLGSFQPQHF. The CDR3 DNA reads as TGTGCCAGCAGCTTAGGTAGTTTTCAGCCCCAGCATTTT.

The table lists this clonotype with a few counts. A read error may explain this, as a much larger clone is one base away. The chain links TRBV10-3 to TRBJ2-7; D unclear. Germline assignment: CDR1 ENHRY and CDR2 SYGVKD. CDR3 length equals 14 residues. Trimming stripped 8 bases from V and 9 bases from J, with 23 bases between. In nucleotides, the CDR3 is TGTGCCATCCAGGCATCGGCCCAAATACACGGGCAGTACTTC. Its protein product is CAIQASAQIHGQYF.

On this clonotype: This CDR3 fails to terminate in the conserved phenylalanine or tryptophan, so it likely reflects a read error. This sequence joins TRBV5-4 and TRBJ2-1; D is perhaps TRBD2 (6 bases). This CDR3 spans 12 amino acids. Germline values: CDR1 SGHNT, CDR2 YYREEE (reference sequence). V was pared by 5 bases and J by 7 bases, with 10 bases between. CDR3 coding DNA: TGTGCCAGCAGTCATGGGGGGAATGAGCAGTTCCTC. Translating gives CASSHGGNEQFL.

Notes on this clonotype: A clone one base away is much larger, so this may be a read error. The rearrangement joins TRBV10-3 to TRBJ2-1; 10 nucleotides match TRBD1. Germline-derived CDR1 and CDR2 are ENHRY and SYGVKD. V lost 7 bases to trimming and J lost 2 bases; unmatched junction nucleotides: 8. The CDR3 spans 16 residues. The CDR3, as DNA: TGTGCCATCAATGTGGGACAGGGGTATACCTACAATGAGCAGTTCTTC. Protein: CAINVGQGYTYNEQFF.

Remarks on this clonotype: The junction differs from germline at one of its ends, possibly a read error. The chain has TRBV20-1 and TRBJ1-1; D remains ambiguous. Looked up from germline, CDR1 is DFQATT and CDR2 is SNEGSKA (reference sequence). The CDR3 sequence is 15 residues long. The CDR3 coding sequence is TGCAGTGGTAGAGATAGGCACGGGGTCGGCACTGAAGCTTTCTTT. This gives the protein CSGRDRHGVGTEAFF.

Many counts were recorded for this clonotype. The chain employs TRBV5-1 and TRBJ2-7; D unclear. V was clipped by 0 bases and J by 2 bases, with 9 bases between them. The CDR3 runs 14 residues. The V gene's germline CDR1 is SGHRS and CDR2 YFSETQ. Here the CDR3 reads CASSLEGLAYEQYF. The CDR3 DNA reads TGCGCCAGCAGCTTGGAAGGATTGGCCTACGAGCAGTACTTC. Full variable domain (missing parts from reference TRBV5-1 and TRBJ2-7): KAGVTQTPRYLIKTRGQQVTLSCSPISGHRSVSWYQQTPGQGLQFLFEYFSETQRNKGNFPGRFSGRQFSNSRSEMNVSTLELGDSALYLCASSLEGLAYEQYFGPGTRLTVT.

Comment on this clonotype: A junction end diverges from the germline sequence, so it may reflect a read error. The CDR3 loop is CAWSRIDRTDTQYF. Written as DNA, the CDR3 is TGTGCCTGGAGTCGCATTGACCGCACTGATACGCAGTATTTT. The V and J genes are TRBV30 and TRBJ2-3; the D is unclear. The CDR3 consists of 14 residues. CDR1 is GTSNPN and CDR2 is SVGIG in the germline V gene (reference sequence).

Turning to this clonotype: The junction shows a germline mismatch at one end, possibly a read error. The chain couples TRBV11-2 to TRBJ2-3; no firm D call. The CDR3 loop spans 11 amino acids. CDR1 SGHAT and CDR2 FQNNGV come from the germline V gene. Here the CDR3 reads CASSPTDTLCF. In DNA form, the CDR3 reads TGTGCCAGCAGTCCCACAGATACGCTGTGTTTT.

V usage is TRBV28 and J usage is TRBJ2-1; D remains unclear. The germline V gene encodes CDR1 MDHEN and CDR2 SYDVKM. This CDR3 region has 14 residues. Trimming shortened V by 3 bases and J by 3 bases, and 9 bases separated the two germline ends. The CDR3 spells CASSFFSSYNEQFF. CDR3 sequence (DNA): TGTGCCAGCAGTTTTTTTAGCAGCTACAATGAGCAGTTCTTC.

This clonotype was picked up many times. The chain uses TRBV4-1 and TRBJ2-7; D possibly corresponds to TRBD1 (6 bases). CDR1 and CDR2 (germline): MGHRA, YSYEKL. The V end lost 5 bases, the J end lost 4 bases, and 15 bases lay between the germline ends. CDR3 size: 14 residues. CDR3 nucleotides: TGCGCCAGCAGCACACAGGGTCGGACATACGAGCAGTACTTC. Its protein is CASSTQGRTYEQYF.

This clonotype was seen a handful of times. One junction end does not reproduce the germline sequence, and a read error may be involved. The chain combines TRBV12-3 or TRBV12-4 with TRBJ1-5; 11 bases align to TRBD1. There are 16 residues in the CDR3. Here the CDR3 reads CACSPGQGASNQPQHF. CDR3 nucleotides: TGTGCCTGCAGTCCAGGACAGGGGGCGAGCAATCAGCCCCAGCATTTT.

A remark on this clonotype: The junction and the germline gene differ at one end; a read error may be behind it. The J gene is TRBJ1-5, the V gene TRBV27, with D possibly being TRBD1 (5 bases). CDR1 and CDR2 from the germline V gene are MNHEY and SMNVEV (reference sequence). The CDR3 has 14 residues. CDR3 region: CPSSFQGGDQPQHF. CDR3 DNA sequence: TGTCCCAGCAGTTTTCAGGGAGGAGATCAGCCCCAGCATTTT.

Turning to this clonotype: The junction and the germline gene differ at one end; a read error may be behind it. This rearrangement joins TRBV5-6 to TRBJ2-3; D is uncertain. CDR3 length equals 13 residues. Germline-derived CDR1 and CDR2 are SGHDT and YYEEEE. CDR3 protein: CTSSSKQADTQYF. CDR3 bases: TGTACCAGCAGCTCGAAGCAAGCAGATACGCAGTATTTT.

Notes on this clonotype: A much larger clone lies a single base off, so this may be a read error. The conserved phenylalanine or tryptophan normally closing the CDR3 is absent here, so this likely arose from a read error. Here the CDR3 DNA reads TGTGCCAGCAGGGACAGGGACTCCTACGAGCAGTACATC. The encoded protein is CASRDRDSYEQYI. V and J are TRBV28 and TRBJ2-7, with 8 nucleotides matching TRBD1. Germline V lookup: CDR1 MDHEN, CDR2 SYDVKM. The CDR3 has 13 residues. V shed 6 bases and J 0 bases; nucleotides not matched to a gene: 1.

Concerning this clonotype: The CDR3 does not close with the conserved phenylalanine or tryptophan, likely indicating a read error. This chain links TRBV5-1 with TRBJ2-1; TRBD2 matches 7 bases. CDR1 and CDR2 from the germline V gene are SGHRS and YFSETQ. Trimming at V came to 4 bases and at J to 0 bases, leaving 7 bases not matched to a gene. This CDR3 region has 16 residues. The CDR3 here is CASSGPGRASYNEQFV. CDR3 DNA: TGCGCCAGCAGCGGGCCGGGGAGGGCCTCCTACAATGAGCAGTTCGTC.

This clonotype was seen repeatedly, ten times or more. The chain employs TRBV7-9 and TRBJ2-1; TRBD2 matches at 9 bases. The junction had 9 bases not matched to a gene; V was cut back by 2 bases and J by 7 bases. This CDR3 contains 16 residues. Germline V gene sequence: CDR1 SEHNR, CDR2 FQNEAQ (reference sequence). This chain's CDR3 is CASSLSRSGSQNEQFF. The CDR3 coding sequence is TGTGCCAGCAGCTTATCGCGTAGCGGGAGTCAAAATGAGCAGTTCTTC.

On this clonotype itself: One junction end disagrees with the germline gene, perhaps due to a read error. The DNA for the CDR3 is TGTGGCAGCAGCCCTTCCCATAGCGGGGGTGAGCAGTTCTTC. This sequence encodes CGSSPSHSGGEQFF. The chain recombines TRBV11-3 with TRBJ2-1; 9 nucleotides agree with TRBD2. Germline-derived CDR1 and CDR2 are SGHNT and YENEEA. This CDR3 is 14 amino acids long.

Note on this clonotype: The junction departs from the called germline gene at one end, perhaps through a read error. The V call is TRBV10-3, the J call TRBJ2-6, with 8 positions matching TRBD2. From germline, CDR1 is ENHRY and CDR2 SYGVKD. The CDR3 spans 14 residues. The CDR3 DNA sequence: TGTGTCATCAGTCGGTCCGGGGGGGCCAACGTTCTGACTTTC. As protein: CVISRSGGANVLTF.